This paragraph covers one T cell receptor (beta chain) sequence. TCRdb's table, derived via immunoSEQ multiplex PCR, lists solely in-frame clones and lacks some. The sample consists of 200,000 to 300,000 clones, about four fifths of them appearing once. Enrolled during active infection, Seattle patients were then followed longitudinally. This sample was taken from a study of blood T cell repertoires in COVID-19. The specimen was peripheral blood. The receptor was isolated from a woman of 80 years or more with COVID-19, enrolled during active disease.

The CDR3 reads CASSVGNRAGETQYF. As DNA, the CDR3 is TGTGCCAGCAGCGTAGGGAATCGGGCAGGGGAGACCCAGTACTTC. The chain recombines TRBV9 with TRBJ2-5, with D tentatively TRBD1 (5 bases). The germline V gene has CDR1 SGDLS and CDR2 YYNGEE. The CDR3 runs 15 residues. V was shortened by 0 bases and J by 5 bases, with 14 bases between the two germline ends.